The 4 T cell receptor beta chains below all came from one sample that was sequenced in a study of post-analysis software for immune sequencing data. Which antigens these TCRs recognize remains unknown. Included in the TCR beta cDNA libraries were unique molecular identifiers. In TCRdb, the PCR reads were re-called with MiXCR into one record per CDR3 protein. This sample yields under 900,000 distinct CDR3 sequences, of which around 50% are seen a single time; 4.6% belongs to the top ten. Study-level results: In patients, about five TRBV segments were more frequent than in controls, with TRBV5-6, TRBV5-1 and TRBV20-1 among them.

The sample comprised blood. The receptors were gathered from a girl between 5 and 17 years old with multiple sclerosis.

This clonotype was counted a few times. The chain uses TRBV9 and TRBJ2-3; TRBD2 matches at 7 bases. Germline lookup yields CDR1 SGDLS and CDR2 YYNGEE. This CDR3 is built from 16 residues. The J segment lost 3 bases and the V segment lost 0 bases, leaving 7 bases of the junction unmatched. DNA for the CDR3: TGTGCCAGCAGCGTAGAACCCCCCGGGGGGACAGATACGCAGTATTTT. Its protein product is CASSVEPPGGTDTQYF.

This chain links TRBV12-3 or TRBV12-4 with TRBJ2-5; D is unclear. The V end was cut by 3 bases, the J end by 8 bases, with 10 bases between. The CDR3 is 12 residues long. CDR3 protein: CASSLVPSTQYF. Here the CDR3 DNA reads TGTGCCAGCAGTTTGGTTCCCTCCACCCAGTACTTC.

In this sample, this clonotype turned up once. V and J are TRBV5-1 and TRBJ1-1; 9 bases align to TRBD1. CDR3 length: 16 residues. The ends lost 4 bases at V and 3 bases at J; junction bases unmatched: 10. The germline V gene has CDR1 SGHRS and CDR2 YFSETQ. This CDR3 is CASSTQGQGVDTEAFF. DNA of the CDR3: TGCGCCAGCAGCACCCAGGGACAGGGAGTCGACACTGAAGCTTTCTTT.

This sequence joins TRBV5-1 and TRBJ2-1, with 10 bases aligning to TRBD2. Per germline, CDR1 SGHRS and CDR2 YFSETQ. The length of the CDR3 is 15 residues. With V trimmed by 4 bases and J by 4 bases, 5 bases remained unmatched. DNA of the CDR3: TGCGCCAGCAGCAGAGCGGGGGGGACTTACAATGAGCAGTTCTTC. It codes for CASSRAGGTYNEQFF.